Below, 6 T cell receptor beta chains from the same sample are listed, as sequenced in a study of blood T cell repertoires in COVID-19. Method: immunoSEQ multiplex PCR; TCRdb's copy keeps in-frame clones and lacks some. Of some 120,000 clones in the sample, approximately 81% were seen once. The sequenced sample consisted of peripheral blood. These receptors were collected from a man between 60 and 70 years old with acute or convalescent COVID-19.

This clone was seen only once. This rearrangement joins TRBV27 to TRBJ2-1; tentatively, D is TRBD2 (6 bases). Per germline, CDR1 MNHEY and CDR2 SMNVEV (reference sequence). The CDR3 is 14 residues long. Trimming cost V 1 base and J 9 bases, with 13 bases left between them. CDR3 nucleotides: TGTGCCAGCAGTTTATTTCGGAGCGGGCGTGAGCAGTTCTTC. Translating gives CASSLFRSGREQFF.

V usage is TRBV30 and J usage is TRBJ1-5, with no clear D. V was shortened by 1 base and J by 6 bases, with 10 bases between the two germline ends. From germline, CDR1 is GTSNPN and CDR2 SVGIG (reference sequence). The CDR3 sequence is 13 residues long. This CDR3 reads CAWSGEQVQPQHF. In DNA, the CDR3 is TGTGCCTGGAGTGGGGAGCAAGTTCAGCCCCAGCATTTT.

The chain carries TRBV28 and TRBJ2-6; D call uncertain. CDR3 length: 14 residues. Germline-derived CDR1 and CDR2 are MDHEN and SYDVKM. Deletions cut 4 bases from V and 1 base from J, with 5 bases between. For the CDR3, the DNA is TGTGCCAGCAGTTCCCGGTCTGGGGCCAACGTCCTGACTTTC. Translated, it gives CASSSRSGANVLTF.

The rearrangement links TRBV27 to TRBJ2-7; D is possibly TRBD1 (6 bases). Between the trimmed V and J ends, which lost 2 bases and 4 bases, there was a span of 9 bases. This CDR3 has 13 amino acids. Germline CDR1 MNHEY, CDR2 SMNVEV (reference sequence). Here the CDR3 reads CASSLRQGYEQYF. The CDR3 DNA sequence: TGTGCCAGCAGTTTAAGGCAGGGGTACGAGCAGTACTTC.

This clone showed up just once. The V call is TRBV5-1, the J call TRBJ2-1, with D possibly TRBD1 on 7 matching bases. The CDR3 has 13 residues. Germline lookup yields CDR1 SGHRS and CDR2 YFSETQ. The germline V and J ends were trimmed by 7 bases and 10 bases, with 18 bases remaining between them. The CDR3 sequence: CASATEGAGEQFF. In DNA form, the CDR3 reads TGCGCCAGCGCTACGGAGGGGGCTGGGGAGCAGTTCTTC. Filled out from reference TRBV5-1 and TRBJ2-1, the complete variable domain reads KAGVTQTPRYLIKTRGQQVTLSCSPISGHRSVSWYQQTPGQGLQFLFEYFSETQRNKGNFPGRFSGRQFSNSRSEMNVSTLELGDSALYLCASATEGAGEQFFGPGTRLTVL.

V is TRBV27 and J is TRBJ2-7; 7 bases agree with TRBD1. V trimming: 6 bases; J trimming: 1 base; junction bases outside the gene matches: 15. This CDR3 has 17 residues. Germline V lookup: CDR1 MNHEY, CDR2 SMNVEV (reference sequence). The CDR3 sequence: CASSIKPSGTVSYEQYF. The CDR3 nucleotides are TGTGCCAGCAGCATAAAACCTTCTGGGACAGTATCCTACGAGCAGTACTTC.